The clone carrying this T cell receptor beta chain has at least ten counts. Disease duration was under 3 months in the ophthalmopathy patients, who also had a Clinical Activity Score of at least 3 and a NOSPECS grade of at least 4. Any patient presenting with uncontrolled infection, other autoimmune disease, pregnancy or lactation was left out. The source of the PBMCs was around 10 ml of fresh peripheral blood. Germline values: CDR1 MNHNS, CDR2 SASEGT. This CDR3 is 17 amino acids long. V shed 0 bases and J 3 bases; nucleotides not matched to a gene: 2. The data belong to a study of T cells in Graves' hyperthyroidism and ophthalmopathy. Regions amplified from RNA transcripts were the TCR beta CDR3 regions. The study used the HTBI primer set for a first-round RT-PCR of the TCR CDR3. TCRdb re-derived calls from the multiplex PCR reads in MiXCR, one entry per CDR3 protein. The sample shows approximately 610,000 distinct CDR3 sequences, about 14% of them seen only once.

This TCR derives from a woman aged 40 to 55 with Graves' ophthalmopathy. V is TRBV6-1 and J is TRBJ2-2; 12 bases match TRBD2. The sample comprised blood. CDR3 in DNA: TGTGCCAGCAGTGAAGCCGGACTAGCGGGGCACACCGGGGAGCTGTTTTTT. It yields the protein CASSEAGLAGHTGELFF.